This TCR beta chain stems from a study of response to subunit inactivated influenza vaccine (dated by TCRdb to 2016 to 2019). With respect to the entire study: The study used deep quantitative T cell receptor repertoire profiling to track responses to a trivalent subunit inactivated influenza vaccine.

The germline ends are 36 bases apart after V is trimmed by 3 bases and J by 0 bases. Reading from cysteine to phenylalanine, the CDR3 counts 24 amino acids. Left in the record is the CDR3 DNA by itself, 72 bases read in frame from the first base. The table lists this clonotype with a few counts. Its specific antigen is unknown. Per-base quality was not reported, and no clone a single base away is much larger than it. Receptor libraries were prepared by RT-PCR. Instrument used: Illumina HiSeq 2500. TCRdb ran its own pipeline on the public reads, namely fastp trimming at Q25 and MiXCR clone calling, and kept in-frame beta chains. Each entry merges the rows of one CDR3 protein and shows their most common DNA and genes. Recorded for this sample are about 520,000 distinct CDR3 sequences; roughly 7.9% of them occurred a single time. The biggest ten clones account for around 13% of the sample. Results and caveats for the whole study, not just this receptor: The authors proposed that each seasonal influenza vaccination may bring in only a limited number of new T cells.

Rearrangement joined TRBV7-1 to TRBJ2-1, and the D gene may be TRBD2, 6 bases matching. TRBV7-1 is identified as an open reading frame with a role that is uncertain. Sequencing was performed on PBMCs from blood, taken about 23 months after vaccination. The clonotype comes from a man aged 50-75 years who received an inactivated influenza vaccine. Donor details come from another sample of the same person, matched by shared clones. The DNA sequence reads TGTGCCAGCAGCTCCCCGGTTGGGAGGACCCGGCCCTCGGGCCAACTATTCTCCTACAATGAGCAGTTCTTC. This is translated as CASSSPVGRTRPSGQLFSYNEQFF.